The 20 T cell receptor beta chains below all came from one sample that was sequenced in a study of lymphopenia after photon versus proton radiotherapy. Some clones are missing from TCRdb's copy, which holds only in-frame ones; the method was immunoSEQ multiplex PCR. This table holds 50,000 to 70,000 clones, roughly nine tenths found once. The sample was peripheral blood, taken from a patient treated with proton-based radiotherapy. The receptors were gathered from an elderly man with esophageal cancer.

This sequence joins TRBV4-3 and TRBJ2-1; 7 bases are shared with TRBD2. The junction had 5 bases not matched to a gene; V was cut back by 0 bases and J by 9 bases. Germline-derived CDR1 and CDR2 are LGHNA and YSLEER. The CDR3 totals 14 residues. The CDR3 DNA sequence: TGCGCCAGCAGCCAAGACCGGACTAGTAGTGAGCAGTTCTTC. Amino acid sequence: CASSQDRTSSEQFF.

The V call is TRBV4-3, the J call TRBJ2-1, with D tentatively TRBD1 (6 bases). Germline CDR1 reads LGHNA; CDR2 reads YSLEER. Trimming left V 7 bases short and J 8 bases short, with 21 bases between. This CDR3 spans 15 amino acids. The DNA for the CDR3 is TGCGCCAGCAACACCGGGACAAGATCGTCGGATGAGCAGTTCTTC. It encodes CASNTGTRSSDEQFF.

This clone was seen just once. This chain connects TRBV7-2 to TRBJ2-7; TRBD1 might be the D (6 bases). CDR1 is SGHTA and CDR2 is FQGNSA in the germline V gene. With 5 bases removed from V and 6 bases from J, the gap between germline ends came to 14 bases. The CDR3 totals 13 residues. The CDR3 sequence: CASSSTGFGEQYF. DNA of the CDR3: TGTGCCAGCAGCAGCACAGGGTTCGGCGAGCAGTACTTC.

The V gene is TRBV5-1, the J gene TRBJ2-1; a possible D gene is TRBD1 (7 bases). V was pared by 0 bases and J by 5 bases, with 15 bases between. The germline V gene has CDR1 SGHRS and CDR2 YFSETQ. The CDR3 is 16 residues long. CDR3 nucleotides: TGCGCCAGCAGCTTGGTAGGCCAGGGGGGCCACAATGAGCAGTTCTTC. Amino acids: CASSLVGQGGHNEQFF.

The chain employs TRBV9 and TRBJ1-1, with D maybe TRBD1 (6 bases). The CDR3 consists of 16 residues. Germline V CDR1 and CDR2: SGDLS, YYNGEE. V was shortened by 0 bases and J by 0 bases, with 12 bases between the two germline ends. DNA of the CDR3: TGTGCCAGCAGCGTAGACCCTGGGGGCCTGAACACTGAAGCTTTCTTT. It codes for CASSVDPGGLNTEAFF. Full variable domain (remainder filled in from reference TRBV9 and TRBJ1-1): DSGVTQTPKHLITATGQRVTLRCSPRSGDLSVYWYQQSLDQGLQFLIQYYNGEERAKGNILERFSAQQFPDLHSELNLSSLELGDSALYFCASSVDPGGLNTEAFFGQGTRLTVV.

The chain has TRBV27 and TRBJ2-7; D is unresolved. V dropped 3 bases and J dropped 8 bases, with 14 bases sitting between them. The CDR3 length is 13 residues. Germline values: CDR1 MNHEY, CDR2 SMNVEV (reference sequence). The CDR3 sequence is CASSLEPPVKQYF. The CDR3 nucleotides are TGTGCCAGCAGTTTGGAGCCCCCCGTGAAGCAGTACTTC.

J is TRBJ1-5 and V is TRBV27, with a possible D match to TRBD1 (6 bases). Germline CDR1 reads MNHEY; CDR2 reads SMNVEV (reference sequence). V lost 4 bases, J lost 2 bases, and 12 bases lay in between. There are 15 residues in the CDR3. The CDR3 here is CASSWGAGRNQPQHF. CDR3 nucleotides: TGTGCCAGCAGTTGGGGGGCCGGTCGCAATCAGCCCCAGCATTTT.

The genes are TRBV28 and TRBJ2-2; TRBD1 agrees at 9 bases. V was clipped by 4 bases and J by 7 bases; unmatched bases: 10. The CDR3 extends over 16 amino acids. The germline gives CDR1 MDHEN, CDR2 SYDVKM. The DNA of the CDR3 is TGTGCCAGCAGTTCTCCGGGACAGGGATCTCACGGGGAGCTGTTTTTT. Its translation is CASSSPGQGSHGELFF.

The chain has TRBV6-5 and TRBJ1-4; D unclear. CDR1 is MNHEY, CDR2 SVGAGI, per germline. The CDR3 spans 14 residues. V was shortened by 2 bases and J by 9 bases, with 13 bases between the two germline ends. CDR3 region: CASSYGQREKKLFF. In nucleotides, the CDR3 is TGTGCCAGCAGTTACGGGCAGAGGGAGAAAAAACTGTTTTTT.

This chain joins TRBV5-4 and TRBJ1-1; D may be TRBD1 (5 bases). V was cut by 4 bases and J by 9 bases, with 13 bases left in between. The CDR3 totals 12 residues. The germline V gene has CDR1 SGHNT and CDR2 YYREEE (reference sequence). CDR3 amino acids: CASSAGGNKAFF. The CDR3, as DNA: TGTGCCAGCAGCGCCGGGGGGAACAAAGCTTTCTTT.

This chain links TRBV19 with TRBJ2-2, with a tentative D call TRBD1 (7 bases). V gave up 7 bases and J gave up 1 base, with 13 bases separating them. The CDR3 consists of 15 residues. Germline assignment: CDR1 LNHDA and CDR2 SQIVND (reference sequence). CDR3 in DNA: TGTGCCAGTACCCCGCGGGACAGGAACACCGGGGAGCTGTTTTTT. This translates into CASTPRDRNTGELFF.

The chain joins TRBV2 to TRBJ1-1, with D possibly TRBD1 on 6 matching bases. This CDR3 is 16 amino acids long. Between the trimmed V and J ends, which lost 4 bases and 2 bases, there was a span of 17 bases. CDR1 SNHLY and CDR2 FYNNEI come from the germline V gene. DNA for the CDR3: TGTGCCAGCAGTGTCCCGGGACAATTTTTCAACACTGAAGCTTTCTTT. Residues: CASSVPGQFFNTEAFF.

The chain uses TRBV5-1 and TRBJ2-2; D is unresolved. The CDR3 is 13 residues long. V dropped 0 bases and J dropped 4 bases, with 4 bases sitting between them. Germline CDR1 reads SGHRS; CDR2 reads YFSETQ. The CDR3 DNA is TGCGCCAGCAGCTTGGATGGCACCGGGGAGCTGTTTTTT. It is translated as CASSLDGTGELFF.

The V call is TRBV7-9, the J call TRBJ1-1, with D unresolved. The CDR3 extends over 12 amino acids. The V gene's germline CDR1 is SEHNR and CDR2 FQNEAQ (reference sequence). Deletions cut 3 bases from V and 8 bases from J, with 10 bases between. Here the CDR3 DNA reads TGTGCCAGCAGCTTCTATAGGGCAGAAGCTTTCTTT. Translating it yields CASSFYRAEAFF.

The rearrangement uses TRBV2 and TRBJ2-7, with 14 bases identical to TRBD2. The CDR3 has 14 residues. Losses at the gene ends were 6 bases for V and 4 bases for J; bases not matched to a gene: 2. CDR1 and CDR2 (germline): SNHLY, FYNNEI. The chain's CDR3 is CASSRLAGGYEQYF. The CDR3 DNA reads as TGTGCCAGCAGCAGACTAGCGGGAGGGTACGAGCAGTACTTC.

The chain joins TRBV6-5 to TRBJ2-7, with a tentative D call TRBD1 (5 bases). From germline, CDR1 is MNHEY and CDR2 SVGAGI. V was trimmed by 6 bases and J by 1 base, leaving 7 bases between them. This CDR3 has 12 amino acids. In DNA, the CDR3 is TGTGCCAGCAGGCAGGGTTCCTACGAGCAGTACTTC. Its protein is CASRQGSYEQYF.

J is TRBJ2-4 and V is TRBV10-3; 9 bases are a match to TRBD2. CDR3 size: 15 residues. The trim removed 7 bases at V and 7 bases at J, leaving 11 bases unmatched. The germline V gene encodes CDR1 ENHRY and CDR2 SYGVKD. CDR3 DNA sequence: TGTGCCATCACCGAGGGACTAGCAGGGAACAACATTCAGTACTTC. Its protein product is CAITEGLAGNNIQYF.

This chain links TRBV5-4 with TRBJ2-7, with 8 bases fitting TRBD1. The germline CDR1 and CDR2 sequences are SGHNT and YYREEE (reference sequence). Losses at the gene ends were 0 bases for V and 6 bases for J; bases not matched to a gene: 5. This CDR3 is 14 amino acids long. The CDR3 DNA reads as TGTGCCAGCAGCTTGGCTCAGGGGGCCGGCGAGCAGTACTTC. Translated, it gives CASSLAQGAGEQYF. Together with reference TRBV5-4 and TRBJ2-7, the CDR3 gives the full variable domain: ETGVTQSPTHLIKTRGQQVTLRCSSQSGHNTVSWYQQALGQGPQFIFQYYREEENGRGNFPPRFSGLQFPNYSSELNVNALELDDSALYLCASSLAQGAGEQYFGPGTRLTVT.

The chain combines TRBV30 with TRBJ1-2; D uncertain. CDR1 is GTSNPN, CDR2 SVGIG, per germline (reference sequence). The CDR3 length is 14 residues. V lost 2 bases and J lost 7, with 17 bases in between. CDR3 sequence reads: CAWSTYVGLGGYTF. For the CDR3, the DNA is TGTGCCTGGAGTACCTACGTTGGGTTGGGTGGCTACACCTTC.

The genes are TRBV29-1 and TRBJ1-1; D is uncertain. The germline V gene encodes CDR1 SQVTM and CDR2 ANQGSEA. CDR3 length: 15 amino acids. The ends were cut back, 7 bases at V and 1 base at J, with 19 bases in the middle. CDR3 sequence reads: CSASPFAISNTEAFF. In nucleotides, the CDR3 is TGCAGCGCTTCTCCTTTCGCGATCTCGAACACTGAAGCTTTCTTT.